A selection of T cell receptor beta chains follows, all from one sample in a study of patients and donors after allogeneic stem cell transplantation. TCRdb ran MiXCR on the RT-PCR reads and lists one entry per CDR3 protein. The table has about 960,000 distinct CDR3 sequences, about a sixth seen once; the top ten hold roughly 6%. Sample: blood, either unsorted or a sorted T cell fraction (not recorded which). These receptors were taken from a human donor who was either an allogeneic HSCT recipient or a stem cell or donor lymphocyte infusion donor (not recorded which). It is not recorded whose cells these are; they may come from a transplant donor. CDR3s include the opening cysteine and the closing phenylalanine or tryptophan. A D gene is named only where the DNA matches it firmly. The size of a clone is reported for some rows only, either as once, few or many, or as a class for expanded clones.

d_gene,abundance,v_gene,j_gene,CDR3aa,CDR3nt
.,few,TRBV10-3,TRBJ1-1,CAISESGLNTEAFF,TGTGCCATCAGTGAGTCTGGCTTGAACACTGAAGCTTTCTTT
.,.,TRBV5-1,TRBJ2-7,CASSFSSTLEQYF,TGCGCCAGCAGCTTCAGCTCGACCCTCGAGCAGTACTTC
TRBD1,few,TRBV27,TRBJ1-2,CASSKRDSRFYGYTF,TGTGCCAGCAGCAAAAGGGACAGTCGGTTCTATGGCTACACCTTC
TRBD1,many,TRBV10-3,TRBJ2-7,CAISESTGLDYEQYF,TGTGCCATCAGTGAGTCGACAGGGTTAGACTACGAGCAGTACTTC
.,once,TRBV10-3,TRBJ2-4,CAPPVPYF,TGTGCCCCCCCCGTGCCGTACTTC
TRBD2,few,TRBV12-3/TRBV12-4,TRBJ2-3,CASSPPEELAGVVDTQYF,TGTGCCAGCAGCCCTCCGGAGGAGCTAGCGGGAGTGGTAGATACGCAGTATTTT
.,.,TRBV20-1,TRBJ2-7,CSARDFSPHPLYEQYF,TGCAGTGCTAGAGATTTTTCCCCCCACCCCCTCTACGAGCAGTACTTC
.,.,TRBV5-1,TRBJ2-3,CASSPRPSDTQYF,TGCGCCAGCAGCCCAAGGCCCTCAGATACGCAGTATTTT
TRBD1,.,TRBV7-8,TRBJ1-6,CASSSRTGVYNSPLHF,TGTGCCAGCAGCTCGCGGACAGGGGTCTATAATTCACCCCTCCACTTT
.,few,TRBV20-1,TRBJ2-1,CSAGKPGRLNEQFF,TGCAGTGCCGGAAAACCGGGCCGTCTAAATGAGCAGTTCTTC
TRBD2,.,TRBV6-1,TRBJ2-1,CASSTSLAGGRGEQFF,TGTGCCAGCAGTACCTCTCTAGCGGGGGGGCGTGGTGAGCAGTTCTTC
.,.,TRBV19,TRBJ2-2,CASSIPAATGELFF,TGTGCCAGTAGTATCCCAGCGGCGACCGGGGAGCTGTTTTTT
.,.,TRBV7-3,TRBJ2-7,CASSTFGKGYEQYF,TGTGCCAGCTCCACGTTTGGGAAGGGCTACGAGCAGTACTTC
TRBD1,.,TRBV29-1,TRBJ2-5,CSESTGAGETQYF,TGCAGCGAGTCCACAGGGGCCGGGGAGACCCAGTACTTC
TRBD2,few,TRBV4-1,TRBJ2-3,CASSQESSLILAGVTSTDTQYF,TGCGCCAGCAGCCAAGAGTCGTCGCTCATCCTAGCGGGGGTAACTAGCACAGATACGCAGTATTTT
.,.,TRBV4-1,TRBJ2-3,CASSQVNRARVGTDTQYF,TGCGCCAGCAGCCAAGTTAACAGGGCACGGGTGGGCACAGATACGCAGTATTTT
.,.,TRBV29-1,TRBJ2-7,CSVVGQGSYEQYF,TGCAGCGTTGTAGGCCAGGGGAGTTACGAGCAGTACTTC
.,.,TRBV4-3,TRBJ1-1,CASSQGRATTEAFF,TGCGCCAGCAGCCAAGGCAGGGCGACCACTGAAGCTTTCTTT
.,.,TRBV5-5,TRBJ2-7,CASSLISDSFYEQYF,TGTGCCAGCAGCTTGATTTCTGACAGTTTCTACGAGCAGTACTTC
.,few,TRBV24-1,TRBJ1-2,CATSENRKGRDGYTF,TGTGCCACCAGTGAGAACCGGAAGGGAAGGGATGGCTACACCTTC
.,.,TRBV5-1,TRBJ1-2,CASSLVLGSNYGYTF,TGCGCCAGCAGCTTGGTTCTGGGTTCTAACTATGGCTACACCTTC
.,.,TRBV20-1,TRBJ1-6,CSASRRIAPGSPLHF,TGCAGTGCTAGCAGGAGGATAGCACCCGGATCACCCCTCCACTTT
.,few,TRBV7-8,TRBJ1-5,CASSTRRRDRRDQPQHF,TGTGCCAGCAGCACCCGCCGCAGGGACCGGAGAGATCAGCCCCAGCATTTT
.,few,TRBV5-1,TRBJ2-7,CASSLQTGYEQYF,TGCGCCAGCAGCTTGCAGACAGGTTACGAGCAGTACTTC
TRBD1,.,TRBV12-3/TRBV12-4,TRBJ1-4,CASSAGGANEKLFF,TGTGCCAGCAGTGCAGGGGGCGCCAATGAAAAACTGTTTTTT
TRBD1,.,TRBV20-1,TRBJ1-4,CSARDPQGAFSPTTNEKLFF,TGCAGTGCTAGAGACCCACAGGGGGCGTTCAGCCCGACAACTAATGAAAAACTGTTTTTT
.,few,TRBV5-1,TRBJ2-5,CASSLYGGFQETQYF,TGCGCCAGCAGCTTGTATGGAGGTTTCCAAGAGACCCAGTACTTC
TRBD1,many,TRBV7-9,TRBJ2-7,CASSLLGQGTSYEQYF,TGTGCCAGCAGCTTATTAGGACAGGGGACTTCCTACGAGCAGTACTTC
.,.,TRBV18,TRBJ1-5,CASSPQSQSGQPQHF,TGTGCCAGCTCACCACAGTCCCAATCAGGACAGCCCCAGCATTTT
.,.,TRBV7-9,TRBJ1-1,CASSPGGTGEAFF,TGTGCCAGCAGTCCCGGGGGGACTGGAGAAGCTTTCTTT
.,.,TRBV7-2,TRBJ1-3,CASSPNSPGAGNTIYF,TGTGCCAGCAGCCCCAATTCTCCCGGGGCTGGAAACACCATATATTTT
.,few,TRBV7-2,TRBJ2-7,CASSADRPRGEQYF,TGTGCCAGCAGCGCGGACAGGCCGCGGGGCGAGCAGTACTTC
.,few,TRBV5-6,TRBJ2-1,CASKGQSSYNEQFF,TGTGCCAGCAAGGGGCAGAGCTCCTACAATGAGCAGTTCTTC
.,many,TRBV12-3/TRBV12-4,TRBJ1-1,CASSFTGPVPRGDTEAFF,TGTGCCAGCAGTTTTACAGGGCCCGTTCCTAGAGGGGACACTGAAGCTTTCTTT
.,.,TRBV7-9,TRBJ2-3,CASSPRLERTDTQYF,TGTGCCAGCAGCCCTCGACTAGAAAGAACAGATACGCAGTATTTT
TRBD1,few,TRBV20-1,TRBJ2-7,CSARASDRGHEQYF,TGCAGTGCTAGAGCTTCCGACAGGGGCCACGAGCAGTACTTC
.,.,TRBV3-1,TRBJ1-2,CASSGTPRLYGYTF,TGTGCCAGCAGCGGGACCCCGCGACTCTATGGCTACACCTTC
.,few,TRBV25-1,TRBJ2-1,CASSDPFRYNEQFF,TGTGCCAGCAGTGATCCTTTTCGGTACAATGAGCAGTTCTTC
.,many,TRBV12-3/TRBV12-4,TRBJ2-7,CASSLVAGNEQYF,TGTGCCAGCAGTTTAGTCGCAGGGAACGAGCAGTACTTC
.,.,TRBV7-6,TRBJ1-6,CASSFRANNSPLHF,TGTGCCAGCAGCTTTCGGGCCAATAATTCACCCCTCCACTTT
.,once,TRBV6-5,TRBJ2-5,CASSYNQAGETQYF,TGTGCCAGCAGTTACAACCAGGCCGGGGAGACCCAGTACTTC
TRBD2,few,TRBV5-5,TRBJ2-3,CASSTGTSNADTQYF,TGTGCCAGCAGCACCGGGACTAGCAATGCAGATACGCAGTATTTT
.,many,TRBV4-1,TRBJ2-1,CASSQEGLARNEQFF,TGCGCCAGCAGCCAAGAGGGTCTAGCCCGCAATGAGCAGTTCTTC
TRBD1,few,TRBV27,TRBJ1-1,CASSPSDRGLRGTEAFF,TGTGCCAGCAGTCCCTCGGACAGGGGGCTAAGGGGGACTGAAGCTTTCTTT
.,.,TRBV15,TRBJ2-1,CATSRPSFYNEQFF,TGTGCCACCAGCAGACCTTCCTTCTACAATGAGCAGTTCTTC
.,few,TRBV7-3,TRBJ2-1,CASSPVGPGQNEQFF,TGTGCCAGCAGCCCAGTGGGTCCAGGACAGAATGAGCAGTTCTTC
TRBD2,.,TRBV20-1,TRBJ2-7,CSARAYLAGGVYEQYF,TGCAGTGCTAGAGCCTACCTAGCGGGAGGGGTATACGAGCAGTACTTC
.,.,TRBV5-1,TRBJ2-3,CASSSVRPGHPDTQYF,TGCGCCAGCAGCTCTGTGCGCCCGGGTCATCCAGATACGCAGTATTTT
TRBD1,.,TRBV20-1,TRBJ1-2,CSARAGTGIYGYTF,TGCAGTGCTAGAGCAGGGACAGGGATCTATGGCTACACCTTC
.,.,TRBV13,TRBJ2-2,CASSWTGLSNGELFF,TGTGCCAGCAGCTGGACGGGACTGAGTAACGGGGAGCTGTTTTTT
.,.,TRBV12-3/TRBV12-4,TRBJ2-5,CASSFDTQETQYF,TGTGCCAGCAGTTTTGACACACAAGAGACCCAGTACTTC
TRBD2,.,TRBV5-1,TRBJ2-7,CASSPLFLAGGPPYEQYF,TGCGCCAGCAGCCCCCTGTTCCTAGCGGGAGGGCCCCCCTACGAGCAGTACTTC
TRBD2,.,TRBV6-1,TRBJ2-7,CASMAQREGSYEQYF,TGTGCCAGCATGGCCCAGCGGGAGGGCTCCTACGAGCAGTACTTC